A selection of T cell receptor beta chains follows, all from one sample in a study of cytomegalovirus exposure and HLA in healthy donors. Assay: immunoSEQ multiplex PCR; the TCRdb copy retains only in-frame clones and omits some. The sample yields hundreds of thousands of clones, around four fifths seen once. Sequencing used PBMCs. Receptor source: a boy aged 2 to 9 in good health and CMV-seronegative. CDR3s include the opening cysteine and the closing phenylalanine or tryptophan. D genes are given only for firm matches. Clone size is not always given. Where it is, it says once, few, many or a class for expanded clones.

TRBJ2-7	TRBV29-1	.	TRBD1	TGCAGCGCCCTGACAGGGACCTCCTACGAGCAGTACTTC	CSALTGTSYEQYF
TRBJ2-3	TRBV19	.	TRBD2	TGTGCCAGTAGTTCGACTAGCGGGGACACAGATACGCAGTATTTT	CASSSTSGDTDTQYF
TRBJ1-5	TRBV11-2	.	.	TGTGCCAGCAGCTTAGACGGTATCTTCGATCAGCCCCAGCATTTT	CASSLDGIFDQPQHF
TRBJ1-5	TRBV4-1	.	.	TGCGCCAGCAGCCAAGAGAGGAGGGATCATCAGCCCCAGCATTTT	CASSQERRDHQPQHF
TRBJ1-5	TRBV5-8	.	.	TGTGCCAGCAGCCCAAGCACAGTCTATAGCAATCAGCCCCAGCATTTT	CASSPSTVYSNQPQHF
TRBJ2-1	TRBV10-3	.	.	TGTGCCATCAGTGGACTGGACGAGGGGGTAAATGAGCAGTTCTTC	CAISGLDEGVNEQFF
TRBJ2-6	TRBV25-1	.	.	TGTGCCAGCAGTGGACTCTTACAGGGTGCTGGGGCCAACGTCCTGACTTTC	CASSGLLQGAGANVLTF
TRBJ2-1	TRBV5-4	.	.	TGTGCCAGCAGCTTTCCAGGGTATGAGCAGTTCTTC	CASSFPGYEQFF
TRBJ2-7	TRBV6-1	few	.	TGTGCCAGCACAACGGACATACCCGTGGAAGAGCAGTACTTC	CASTTDIPVEEQYF
TRBJ2-1	TRBV20-1	.	.	TGCAGTGCTCAGGGATACAATGAGCAGTTCTTC	CSAQGYNEQFF
TRBJ2-3	TRBV27	.	.	TGTGCCAGCAGTCCAACGTTATTGGAGAACCCCACAGATACGCAGTATTTT	CASSPTLLENPTDTQYF
TRBJ1-1	TRBV6-6	.	TRBD1	TGTGCCAGCAGTTACTCAGGGGGCAACACTGAAGCTTTCTTT	CASSYSGGNTEAFF
TRBJ1-2	TRBV6-1	.	.	TGTGCCAGCAGTGAAGCCGGAGGGGCCTATGGCTACACCTTC	CASSEAGGAYGYTF
TRBJ2-7	TRBV19	.	TRBD1	TGTGCCAGTAGTAGGGACAGGGCAAACGAGCAGTACTTC	CASSRDRANEQYF
TRBJ1-4	TRBV6-6	.	TRBD1	TGTGCCAGCAGTGCGACGACAGGGGTCGGTGAAAAACTGTTTTTT	CASSATTGVGEKLFF
TRBJ1-4	TRBV14	.	.	TGTGCCAGCAGCCCGAGACTTGCAACTAATGAAAAACTGTTTTTT	CASSPRLATNEKLFF
TRBJ1-1	TRBV14	.	.	TGTGCCAGCAGCCCGAGGGGGATCGGGATGAACACTGAAGCTTTCTTT	CASSPRGIGMNTEAFF
TRBJ2-2	TRBV5-6	.	.	TGTGCCAGCAGCGACGGGACCGGGGAGCTGTTTTTT	CASSDGTGELFF
TRBJ2-7	TRBV5-4	.	.	TGTGCCAGCAGCTTTGAGGCGAATTCCTACGAGCAGTACTTC	CASSFEANSYEQYF
TRBJ2-2	TRBV6-1	few	.	TGTGCCAGCAGTGATGCCAGGGATTACACCGGGGAGCTGTTTTTT	CASSDARDYTGELFF
TRBJ2-1	TRBV29-1	.	.	TGCAGCGTTTTTTTACAGGGTGAGCAGTTCTTC	CSVFLQGEQFF
TRBJ1-2	TRBV6-5	.	.	TGTGCCAGCAGTACAGGGTTAAACTATGGCTACACCTTC	CASSTGLNYGYTF
TRBJ2-3	TRBV18	.	.	TGTGCCAGCTCACCAGACACCACTAGCACAGATACGCAGTATTTT	CASSPDTTSTDTQYF
TRBJ2-2	TRBV6-5	few	.	TGTGCCAGCAGTTACACTAGGGACTCGGGGGAGCTGTTTTTT	CASSYTRDSGELFF
TRBJ1-1	TRBV6-1	.	TRBD1	TGTGCCAGCAGTGAACAGGTTACAGGGGATGTAGCTTTCTTT	CASSEQVTGDVAFF
TRBJ2-3	TRBV5-4	once	TRBD2	TGTGCCAGCAGCTTCTTGTCTCTAGCGGGGCTGACAGATACGCAGTATTTT	CASSFLSLAGLTDTQYF
TRBJ1-3	TRBV5-1	few	.	TGCGCCAGCAGCTTGGACTCTGCCGGAAACACCATATATTTT	CASSLDSAGNTIYF
TRBJ2-7	TRBV5-6	.	TRBD2	TGTGCCAGCAGCCCGGGACTAGCCTACGAGCAGTACTTC	CASSPGLAYEQYF
TRBJ2-3	TRBV7-2	.	TRBD2	TGTGCCAGCAGCTTAGAAGGCGAGCGGGAGAGCCCAGATACGCAGTATTTT	CASSLEGERESPDTQYF
TRBJ2-3	TRBV18	.	.	TGTGCCAGCTCACCACCGGCCACTATCACAGATACGCAGTATTTT	CASSPPATITDTQYF
TRBJ2-3	TRBV11-2	.	TRBD2	TGTGCCAGCAGCTTAGGCCGCGGGGGATACACAGATACGCAGTATTTT	CASSLGRGGYTDTQYF
TRBJ1-2	TRBV14	.	.	TGTGCCAGCAGCCAAGAGAGGGATTATGGCTACACCTTC	CASSQERDYGYTF
TRBJ2-1	TRBV9	.	.	TGTGCCAGCAGCACCCGACAGGACAATGAGCAGTTCTTC	CASSTRQDNEQFF